This entry is about one TCR beta chain. Its antigen is still unknown. The sample is drawn from a study of shared clonotypes between healthy human individuals. Looking at the study overall: Each donor contributed plates that comprised three CD4 naive, three CD4 memory, two CD8 naive and one CD8 memory.

Splitting of each subset's genomic DNA was done evenly across several immunoSEQ plates. Here immunoSEQ multiplex PCR was the method, and the copy in TCRdb shows in-frame clones only, minus some. The top ten hold 0.11% to 0.15% of the sample, which has roughly 2.6 million clones, approximately 94% seen once. The length of the CDR3 is 13 residues. Germline V gene data show CDR1 as SNHLY and CDR2 as FYNNEI. V lost 5 bases, J lost 6 bases, and 14 bases lay in between. Study-wide results and caveats: Sharing across a few donors was seen in 5% to 5.5% of naive CD4 clonotypes.

This sequence was found in a man younger than 35 in good health. This chain joins TRBV2 and TRBJ2-7; D might be TRBD1 or TRBD2, each matching 7 bases. The sequencing input was naive CD4+ T cells sorted from blood. The subset was: CD45RA+ positively selected. CDR3 sequence reads: CASSNQGGLEQYF. The CDR3 DNA follows: TGTGCCAGCAGTAACCAGGGGGGGCTCGAGCAGTACTTC. The full variable domain, rest sourced from reference TRBV2 and TRBJ2-7, is EPEVTQTPSHQVTQMGQEVILRCVPISNHLYFYWYRQILGQKVEFLVSFYNNEISEKSEIFDDQFSVERPDGSNFTLKIRSTKLEDSAMYFCASSNQGGLEQYFGPGTRLTVT.